This T cell receptor beta chain was retrieved from a study of Tregs in tolerant kidney transplant recipients. The nonmyeloablative bone marrow transplants came from related graft donors, with transient mixed chimerism. This clone was observed a few times. Assay: immunoSEQ multiplex PCR; the TCRdb copy retains only in-frame clones and omits some. The sample holds 75,000 to 100,000 clones; 93% are singletons and the top ten take roughly 1.5%. The CDR3 length is 16 residues. V was trimmed by 7 bases and J by 0 bases, leaving 16 bases between them. This TCR was sampled from a human patient who received a combined kidney and bone marrow transplant. Some T cells may originate from the graft donor. Sequences were derived from CD4+ T cells from blood (PBMCs), sampled 12 months after the transplant. The rearrangement uses TRBV6-7 and TRBJ1-5; D might be TRBD1 (6 bases). TRBV6-7 counts as an open reading frame of uncertain function. CDR3 protein: CASILPQGFSNQPQHF. The CDR3 DNA sequence: TGTGCCAGCATCCTACCACAGGGATTTAGCAATCAGCCCCAGCATTTT.